This entry lists 8 T cell receptor beta chains sequenced from one sample in a study of blood T cell repertoires in COVID-19. The data were produced by immunoSEQ multiplex PCR, yet TCRdb's version contains in-frame clones alone and is incomplete. The table has approximately 10,000 clones, roughly 88% seen once. Sequencing was done on a sample of peripheral blood. These receptors were collected from a human donor in a cohort sampled during active COVID-19.

The rearrangement links TRBV4-1 to TRBJ2-1; 7 bases are shared with TRBD1. Germline V gene lookup returns CDR1 MGHRA and CDR2 YSYEKL. Unmatched junction bases numbered 5, after V lost 8 bases and J lost 4 bases. There are 13 residues in the CDR3. Here the CDR3 reads CASGGQIYNEQFF. The CDR3 DNA reads TGCGCCAGCGGGGGACAGATATACAATGAGCAGTTCTTC.

V gene TRBV7-2 combines with J gene TRBJ2-1; the match to TRBD2 covers 9 bases. Unmatched junction bases numbered 7, after V lost 8 bases and J lost 5 bases. The CDR3 runs 14 residues. Germline CDR1 reads SGHTA; CDR2 reads FQGNSA. The CDR3 region has the DNA TGTGCCAGCGGGAATAGCGGGAGACACAATGAGCAGTTCTTC. Protein sequence: CASGNSGRHNEQFF. The full variable domain, rest sourced from reference TRBV7-2 and TRBJ2-1, is GAGVSQSPSNKVTEKGKDVELRCDPISGHTALYWYRQSLGQGLEFLIYFQGNSAPDKSGLPSDRFSAERTGGSVSTLTIQRTQQEDSAVYLCASGNSGRHNEQFFGPGTRLTVL.

J is TRBJ1-4 and V is TRBV28, with 7 positions matching TRBD1. The CDR3 extends over 12 amino acids. CDR1 is MDHEN, CDR2 SYDVKM, per germline. The trim removed 8 bases at V and 8 bases at J, leaving 5 bases unmatched. CDR3 loop: CASSRTGEKLFF. CDR3 coding DNA: TGTGCCAGCTCCCGGACAGGAGAAAAACTGTTTTTT.

The chain joins TRBV24-1 to TRBJ2-3, with a tentative D call TRBD1 (6 bases). The CDR3 has 16 amino acids. Germline CDR1 reads KGHDR; CDR2 reads SFDVKD. V was clipped by 4 bases and J by 4 bases, with 17 bases between them. CDR3 bases: TGTGCCACCAGTGACCCCACCGTGGGGGCCGCAGATACGCAGTATTTT. This encodes CATSDPTVGAADTQYF.

V and J are TRBV5-1 and TRBJ2-2; D perhaps matches TRBD1 (5 bases). The CDR3 length is 16 residues. Trimming took off 0 bases at V and 0 bases at J, with 9 bases between the two ends. The germline V gene has CDR1 SGHRS and CDR2 YFSETQ. CDR3 region: CASSLDSRANTGELFF. CDR3 DNA sequence: TGCGCCAGCAGCTTGGATAGCAGGGCGAACACCGGGGAGCTGTTTTTT.

In its sample, this clone was seen once. This chain joins TRBV7-9 and TRBJ2-1, with 9 bases identical to TRBD1. The CDR3 is made up of 15 amino acids. The junction had 6 bases not matched to a gene; V was cut back by 5 bases and J by 4 bases. Germline CDR1 reads SEHNR; CDR2 reads FQNEAQ (reference sequence). This CDR3 reads CASSRLQGAYNEQFF. The CDR3 region has the DNA TGTGCCAGCAGCCGCCTACAGGGGGCGTACAATGAGCAGTTCTTC.

This sequence joins TRBV30 and TRBJ2-1; D ambiguous. Germline loops: CDR1 GTSNPN, CDR2 SVGIG (reference sequence). This CDR3 is built from 11 residues. V lost 1 base and J 7 bases, leaving 5 bases between the germline ends. Here the CDR3 DNA reads TGTGCCTGGAGTGGTCGGAATGAGCAGTTCTTC. It codes for CAWSGRNEQFF.

This rearrangement joins TRBV7-9 to TRBJ1-4, with D perhaps TRBD1 (6 bases). V lost 4 bases, J lost 7 bases, and 19 bases lay in between. Germline V CDR1 and CDR2: SEHNR, FQNEAQ (reference sequence). The CDR3 loop spans 16 amino acids. The CDR3 is CASSSRGGGVTEKLFF. For the CDR3, the DNA is TGTGCCAGCAGCTCAAGGGGGGGAGGAGTGACTGAAAAACTGTTTTTT.